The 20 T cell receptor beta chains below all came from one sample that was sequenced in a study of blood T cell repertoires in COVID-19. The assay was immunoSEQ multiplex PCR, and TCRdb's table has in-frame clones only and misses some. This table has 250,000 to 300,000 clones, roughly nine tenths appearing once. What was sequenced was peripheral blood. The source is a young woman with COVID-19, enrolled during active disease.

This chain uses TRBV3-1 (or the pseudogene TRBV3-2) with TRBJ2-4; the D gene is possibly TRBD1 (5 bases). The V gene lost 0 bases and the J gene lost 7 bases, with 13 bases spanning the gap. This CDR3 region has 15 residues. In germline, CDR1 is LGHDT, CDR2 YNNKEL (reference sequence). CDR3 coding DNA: TGTGCCAGCAGCCAAGATTCGCAGGGTTGGAACATTCAGTACTTC. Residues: CASSQDSQGWNIQYF.

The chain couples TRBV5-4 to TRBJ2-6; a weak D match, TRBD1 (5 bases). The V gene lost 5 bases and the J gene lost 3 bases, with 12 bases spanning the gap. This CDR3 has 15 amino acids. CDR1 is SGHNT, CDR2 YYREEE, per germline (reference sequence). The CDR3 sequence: CASSLGAYGANVLTF. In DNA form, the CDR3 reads TGTGCCAGCAGTCTTGGGGCTTATGGGGCCAACGTCCTGACTTTC.

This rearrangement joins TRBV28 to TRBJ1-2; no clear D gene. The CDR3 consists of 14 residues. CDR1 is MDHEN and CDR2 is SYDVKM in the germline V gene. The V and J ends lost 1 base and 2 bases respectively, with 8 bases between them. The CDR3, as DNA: TGTGCCAGCAGTTTATCCGGAGCGAACTATGGCTACACCTTC. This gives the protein CASSLSGANYGYTF.

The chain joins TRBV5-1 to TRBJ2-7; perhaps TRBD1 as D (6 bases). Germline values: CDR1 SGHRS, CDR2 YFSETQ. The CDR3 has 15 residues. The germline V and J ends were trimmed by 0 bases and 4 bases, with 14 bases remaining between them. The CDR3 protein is CASSLVPGQPYEQYF. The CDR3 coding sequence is TGCGCCAGCAGCTTGGTGCCGGGACAACCTTACGAGCAGTACTTC. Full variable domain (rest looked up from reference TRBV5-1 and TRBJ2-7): KAGVTQTPRYLIKTRGQQVTLSCSPISGHRSVSWYQQTPGQGLQFLFEYFSETQRNKGNFPGRFSGRQFSNSRSEMNVSTLELGDSALYLCASSLVPGQPYEQYFGPGTRLTVT.

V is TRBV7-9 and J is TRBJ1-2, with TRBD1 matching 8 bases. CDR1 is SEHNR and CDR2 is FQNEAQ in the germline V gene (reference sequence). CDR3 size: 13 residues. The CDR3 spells CALEPGQVGGYTF. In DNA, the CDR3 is TGTGCGCTGGAGCCGGGACAGGTGGGGGGCTACACCTTC.

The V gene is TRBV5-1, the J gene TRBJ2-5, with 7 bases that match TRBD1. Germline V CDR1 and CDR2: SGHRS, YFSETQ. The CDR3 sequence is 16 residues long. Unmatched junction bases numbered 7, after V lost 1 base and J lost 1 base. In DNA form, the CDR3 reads TGCGCCAGCAGCTTGATCGGCAGGGGGTCCCAAGAGACCCAGTACTTC. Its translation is CASSLIGRGSQETQYF.

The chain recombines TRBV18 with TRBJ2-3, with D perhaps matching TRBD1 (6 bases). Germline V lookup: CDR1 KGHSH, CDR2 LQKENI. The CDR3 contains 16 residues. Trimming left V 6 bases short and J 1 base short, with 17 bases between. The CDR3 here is CASSLRQGKGTDTQYF. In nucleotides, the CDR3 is TGTGCCAGCTCCCTCCGCCAGGGGAAGGGCACAGATACGCAGTATTTT.

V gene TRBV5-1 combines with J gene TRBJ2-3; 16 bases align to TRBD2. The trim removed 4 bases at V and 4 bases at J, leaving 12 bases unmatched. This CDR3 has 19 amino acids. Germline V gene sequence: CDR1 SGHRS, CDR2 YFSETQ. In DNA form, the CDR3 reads TGCGCCAGCAGCAGGGGACTAGCGGGGGGGCCTATGCGGGCAGATACGCAGTATTTT. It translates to CASSRGLAGGPMRADTQYF.

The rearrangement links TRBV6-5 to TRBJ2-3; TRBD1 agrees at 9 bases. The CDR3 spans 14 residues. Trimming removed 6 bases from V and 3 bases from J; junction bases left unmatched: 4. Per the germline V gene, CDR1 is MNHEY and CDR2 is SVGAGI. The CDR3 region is CASSYRGQTDTQYF. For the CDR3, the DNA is TGTGCCAGCAGCTACAGGGGGCAGACAGATACGCAGTATTTT.

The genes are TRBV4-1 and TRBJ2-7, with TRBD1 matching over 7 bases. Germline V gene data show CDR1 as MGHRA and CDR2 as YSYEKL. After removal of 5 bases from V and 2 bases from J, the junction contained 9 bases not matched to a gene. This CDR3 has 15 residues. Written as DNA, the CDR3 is TGCGCCAGCAGCTTAAATGGACAGGATCCCTACGAGCAGTACTTC. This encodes CASSLNGQDPYEQYF.

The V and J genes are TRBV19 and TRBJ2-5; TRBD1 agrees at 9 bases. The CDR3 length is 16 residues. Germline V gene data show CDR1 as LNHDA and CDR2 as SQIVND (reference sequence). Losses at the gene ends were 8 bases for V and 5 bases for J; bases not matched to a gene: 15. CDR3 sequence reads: CASGSLGTGQPETQYF. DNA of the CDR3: TGTGCCAGTGGGAGCCTCGGGACAGGGCAGCCGGAGACCCAGTACTTC.

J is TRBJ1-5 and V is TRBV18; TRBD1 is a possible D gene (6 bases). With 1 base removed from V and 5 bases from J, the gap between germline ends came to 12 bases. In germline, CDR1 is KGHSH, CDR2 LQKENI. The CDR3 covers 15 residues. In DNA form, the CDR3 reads TGTGCCAGCTCACCACTACAGGGTATGGATCAGCCCCAGCATTTT. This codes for CASSPLQGMDQPQHF. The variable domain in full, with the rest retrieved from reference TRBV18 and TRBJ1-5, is NAGVMQNPRHLVRRRGQEARLRCSPMKGHSHVYWYRQLPEEGLKFMVYLQKENIIDESGMPKERFSAEFPKEGPSILRIQQVVRGDSAAYFCASSPLQGMDQPQHFGDGTRLSIL.

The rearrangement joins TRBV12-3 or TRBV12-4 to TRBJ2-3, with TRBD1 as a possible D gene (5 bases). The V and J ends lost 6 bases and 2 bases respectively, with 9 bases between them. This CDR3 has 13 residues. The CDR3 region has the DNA TGTGCCAGCAGAAAGACAGCCACAGATACGCAGTATTTT. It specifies CASRKTATDTQYF.

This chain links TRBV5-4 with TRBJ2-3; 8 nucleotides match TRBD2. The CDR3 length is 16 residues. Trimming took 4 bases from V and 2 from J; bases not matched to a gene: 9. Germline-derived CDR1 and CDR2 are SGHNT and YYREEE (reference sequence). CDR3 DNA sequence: TGTGCCAGCAGCAAGAAGGTAGCGGGGTACACAGATACGCAGTATTTT. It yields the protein CASSKKVAGYTDTQYF.

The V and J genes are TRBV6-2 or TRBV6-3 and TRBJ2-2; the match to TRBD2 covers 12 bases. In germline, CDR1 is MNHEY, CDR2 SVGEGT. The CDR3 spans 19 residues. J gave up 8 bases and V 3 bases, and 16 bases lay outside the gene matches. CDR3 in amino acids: CASSYTLSGTSGFEGELFF. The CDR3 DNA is TGTGCCAGCAGTTATACACTATCCGGGACTAGCGGGTTTGAAGGGGAGCTGTTTTTT.

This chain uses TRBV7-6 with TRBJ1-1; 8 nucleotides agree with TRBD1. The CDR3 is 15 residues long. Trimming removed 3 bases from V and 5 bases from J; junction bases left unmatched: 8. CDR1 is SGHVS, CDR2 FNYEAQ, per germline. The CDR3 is CASSFLDREGTEAFF. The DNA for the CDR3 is TGTGCCAGCAGCTTCCTGGACAGGGAGGGTACTGAAGCTTTCTTT.

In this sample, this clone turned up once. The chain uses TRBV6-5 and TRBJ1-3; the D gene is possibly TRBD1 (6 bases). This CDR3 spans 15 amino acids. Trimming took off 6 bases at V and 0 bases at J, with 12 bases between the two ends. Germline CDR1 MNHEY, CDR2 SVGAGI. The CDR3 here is CASSADRNSGNTIYF. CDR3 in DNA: TGTGCCAGCAGCGCCGACAGGAACTCTGGAAACACCATATATTTT.

The CDR3 nucleotides read TGTGCCAGCAGTTTGACAGGGACTCCCTACGAGCAGTACTTC. Amino acids: CASSLTGTPYEQYF. The chain joins TRBV27 to TRBJ2-7, with a tentative D call TRBD1 (7 bases). Trimming cost V 3 bases and J 2 bases, with 11 bases left between them. The CDR3 covers 14 residues. Germline assignment: CDR1 MNHEY and CDR2 SMNVEV (reference sequence).

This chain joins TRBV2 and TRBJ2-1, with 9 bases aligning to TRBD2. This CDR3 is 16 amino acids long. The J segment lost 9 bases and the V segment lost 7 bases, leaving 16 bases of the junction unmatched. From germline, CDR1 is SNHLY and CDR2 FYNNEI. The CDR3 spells CASTYQGPGTSSEQFF. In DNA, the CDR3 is TGTGCCAGCACCTATCAGGGCCCCGGGACTAGCAGTGAGCAGTTCTTC.

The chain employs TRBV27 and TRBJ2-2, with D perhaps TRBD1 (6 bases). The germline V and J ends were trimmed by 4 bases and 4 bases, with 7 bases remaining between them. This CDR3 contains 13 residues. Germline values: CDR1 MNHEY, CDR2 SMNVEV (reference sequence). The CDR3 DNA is TGTGCCAGCAGTTCCAGGGGCACCGGGGAGCTGTTTTTT. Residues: CASSSRGTGELFF.